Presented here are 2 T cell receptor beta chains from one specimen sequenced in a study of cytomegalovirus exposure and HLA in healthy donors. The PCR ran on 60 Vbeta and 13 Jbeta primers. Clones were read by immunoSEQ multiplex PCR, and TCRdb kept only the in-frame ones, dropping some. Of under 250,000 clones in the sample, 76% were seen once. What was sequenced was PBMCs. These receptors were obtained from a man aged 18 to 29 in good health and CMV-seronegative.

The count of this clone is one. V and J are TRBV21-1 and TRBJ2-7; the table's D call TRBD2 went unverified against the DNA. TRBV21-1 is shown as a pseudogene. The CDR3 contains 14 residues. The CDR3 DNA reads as TGTGCCGTCCCCCGGGACTTTAAAACCTACGAGCAGTACTTC. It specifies CAVPRDFKTYEQYF.

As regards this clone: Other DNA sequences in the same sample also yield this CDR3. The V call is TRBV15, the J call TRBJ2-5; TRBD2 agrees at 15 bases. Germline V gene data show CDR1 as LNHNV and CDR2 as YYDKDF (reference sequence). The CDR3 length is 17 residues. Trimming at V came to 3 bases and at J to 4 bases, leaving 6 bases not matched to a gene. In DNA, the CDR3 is TGTGCCACCAGCAGGAAATTGGGACTAGCGGGAGGAGAGACCCAGTACTTC. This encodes CATSRKLGLAGGETQYF.